This T cell receptor (beta chain) was sequenced in a study of blood T cell repertoires in COVID-19. Clones were sequenced by immunoSEQ multiplex PCR, and TCRdb holds only the in-frame ones, with some missing. The profile shows about 260,000 clones, around 90% of them singletons. The V end lost 4 bases, the J end lost 2 bases, and 14 bases lay between the germline ends. Looked up from germline, CDR1 is MNHEY and CDR2 is SVGAGI. The CDR3 is 15 amino acids. The receptor's source is a woman between 50 and 59 years old who had recovered from COVID-19. Sequencing was performed on peripheral blood. This rearrangement joins TRBV6-5 to TRBJ2-5; perhaps TRBD2 as D (6 bases). DNA for the CDR3: TGTGCCAGCAGTTGGTCTGGGGGGATACAAGAGACCCAGTACTTC. Protein: CASSWSGGIQETQYF.